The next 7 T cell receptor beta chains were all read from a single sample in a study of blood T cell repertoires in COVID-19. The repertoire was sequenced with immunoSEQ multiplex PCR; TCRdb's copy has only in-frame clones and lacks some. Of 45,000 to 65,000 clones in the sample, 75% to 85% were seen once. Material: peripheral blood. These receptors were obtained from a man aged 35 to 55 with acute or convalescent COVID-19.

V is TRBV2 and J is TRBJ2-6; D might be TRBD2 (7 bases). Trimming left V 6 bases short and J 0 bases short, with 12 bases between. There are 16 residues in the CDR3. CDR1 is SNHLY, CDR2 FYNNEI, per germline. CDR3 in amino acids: CASRRGRLSGANVLTF. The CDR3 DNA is TGTGCCAGCAGGCGGGGGCGCCTCTCTGGGGCCAACGTCCTGACTTTC.

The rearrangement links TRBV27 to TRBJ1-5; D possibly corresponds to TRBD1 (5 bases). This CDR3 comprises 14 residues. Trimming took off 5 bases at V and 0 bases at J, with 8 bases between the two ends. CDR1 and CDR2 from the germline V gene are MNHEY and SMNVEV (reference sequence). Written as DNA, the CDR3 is TGTGCCAGCAGTCCGGACACTAGCAATCAGCCCCAGCATTTT. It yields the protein CASSPDTSNQPQHF.

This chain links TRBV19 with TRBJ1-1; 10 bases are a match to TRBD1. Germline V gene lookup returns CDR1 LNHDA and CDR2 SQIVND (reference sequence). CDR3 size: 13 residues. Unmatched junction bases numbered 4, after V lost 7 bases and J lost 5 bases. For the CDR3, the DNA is TGTGCCAGTACAGACAGGGGGCGGACTGAAGCTTTCTTT. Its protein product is CASTDRGRTEAFF.

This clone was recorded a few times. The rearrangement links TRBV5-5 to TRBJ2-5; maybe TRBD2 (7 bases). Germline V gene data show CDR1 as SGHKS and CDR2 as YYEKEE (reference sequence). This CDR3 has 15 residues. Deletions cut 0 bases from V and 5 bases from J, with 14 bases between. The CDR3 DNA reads TGTGCCAGCAGCTTGGCTTCCGGGGGGCTGGAGACCCAGTACTTC. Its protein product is CASSLASGGLETQYF.

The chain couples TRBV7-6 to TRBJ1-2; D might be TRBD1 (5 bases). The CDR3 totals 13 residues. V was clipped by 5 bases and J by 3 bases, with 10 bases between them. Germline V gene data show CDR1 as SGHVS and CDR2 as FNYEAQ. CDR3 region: CASSLGGDYGYTF. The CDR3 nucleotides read TGTGCCAGCAGCCTCGGGGGGGACTATGGCTACACCTTC.

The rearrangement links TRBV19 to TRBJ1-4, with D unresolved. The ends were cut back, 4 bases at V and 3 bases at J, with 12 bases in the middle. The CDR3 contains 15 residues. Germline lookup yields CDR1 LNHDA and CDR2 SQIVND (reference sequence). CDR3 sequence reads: CASSTRRRANEKLFF. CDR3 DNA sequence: TGTGCCAGTAGTACGAGACGGAGAGCTAATGAAAAACTGTTTTTT.

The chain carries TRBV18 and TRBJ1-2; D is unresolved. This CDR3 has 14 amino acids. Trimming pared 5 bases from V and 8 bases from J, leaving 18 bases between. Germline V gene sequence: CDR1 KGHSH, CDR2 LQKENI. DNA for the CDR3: TGTGCCAGCTCAGAATCCTCAGGTGGATACGGCTACACCTTC. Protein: CASSESSGGYGYTF.